This is a list of T cell receptor beta chains from one sample in a study of CXCR3-negative and CXCR3-positive naive CD8 T cells. TCRdb re-called the 5' RACE reads; one entry per CDR3 protein, DNA not given. The specimen's table records about 85,000 distinct CDR3 sequences. The sample taken for sequencing was naive CXCR3+ CD8+ T cells from blood. The receptors come from a human donor in good health. Some clones in this sample may be carry-over from other donors' samples. The CDR3 runs from the conserved cysteine through the conserved F or W.

TRBJ2-2 | TRBV5-1 | CASSPWTGGSTGKLFF
TRBJ1-1 | TRBV4-2 | CASSQVGVGTEAFF
TRBJ2-1 | TRBV4-3 | CASSPSSGGQYEQFF
TRBJ2-1 | TRBV6-6 | CASSYYPRDADYNEQFF
TRBJ1-1 | TRBV19 | CASTASPTTEAFF
TRBJ2-2 | TRBV6-5 | CASTVAGGYAGELFF
TRBJ2-5 | TRBV9 | CASSVGPGHQETQYF
TRBJ2-1 | TRBV3-1 | CASSHYNEQFF
TRBJ1-5 | TRBV6-1 | CASSETKDQPQHF
TRBJ2-1 | TRBV4-1 | CASSGGNEQFF
TRBJ1-1 | TRBV14 | CASSQGIEAFF
TRBJ1-1 | TRBV6-5 | CASSFGGTGAEAFF
TRBJ1-5 | TRBV23-1 | CASSQSESQPQHF
TRBJ1-1 | TRBV21-1 | CASSKDETGYTEAFF
TRBJ1-5 | TRBV19 | CASSALTALGPYSNQPQHF
TRBJ2-1 | TRBV7-7 | CASSPKLSSYNEQFF
TRBJ2-7 | TRBV6-5 | CATSPGLLVYEQYF
TRBJ2-4 | TRBV5-1 | CASSLAGDIQYF
TRBJ1-2 | TRBV12-3/TRBV12-4 | CASSDGGSSTFYGYTF
TRBJ2-3 | TRBV4-3 | CASSQDGDSLTDTQYF
TRBJ1-1 | TRBV6-5 | CASSYSGANTEAFF
TRBJ2-7 | TRBV12-3/TRBV12-4 | CASSFRPQLAYEQYF
TRBJ2-1 | TRBV14 | CASSQFFGTAGLSEQFF
TRBJ2-1 | TRBV6-5 | CASRPQGAYISYNEQFF
TRBJ1-6 | TRBV28 | CASSVGTGNSPLHF
TRBJ2-7 | TRBV28 | CGTHPRVRDTAYEQYF
TRBJ2-7 | TRBV20-1 | CSAEPGLAGEIYEQYF
TRBJ2-1 | TRBV3-1 | CASSHSESSYNEQFF
TRBJ1-2 | TRBV29-1 | CSVEDRQGAAYGYTF
TRBJ2-1 | TRBV20-1 | CSARGEGYNEQFF
TRBJ2-3 | TRBV2 | CASSGTSGGRLTDTQYF
TRBJ1-1 | TRBV6-4 | CASVRNTEAFF
TRBJ2-2 | TRBV6-6 | CASEGQGAVGELFF
TRBJ1-1 | TRBV3-1 | CASSYNNRVYNTEAFF
TRBJ1-2 | TRBV6-2/TRBV6-3 | CASSTYMDGYTF
TRBJ2-1 | TRBV6-2/TRBV6-3 | CASSSQTGTGAASYNEQFF
TRBJ2-7 | TRBV11-2 | CASSFGTGGEQYF
TRBJ1-2 | TRBV7-9 | CASSPSGGYTF
TRBJ2-1 | TRBV5-1 | CASSLSPGGRAGGEQFF
TRBJ1-1 | TRBV5-6 | CASSRQGAEAFF